This T cell receptor (beta chain) is drawn from a study of blood T cells in healthy people across ages. Study-level points and caveats: TCR beta diversity correlated strongly with naive T cell percentage.

Each individual donor underwent a draw of about 9.9 milliliters of peripheral blood. There were at least 5 micrograms of total RNA extracted from every sample. The authors ran a second PCR of about 6 to 11 cycles using a sample-barcoded 5' primer and a J-beta primer mix. TCRdb reprocessed the 5' RACE reads with MiXCR, giving one entry per CDR3 protein. The sample shows fewer than 1 million distinct CDR3 sequences, approximately 44% of them seen only once. Notes on this clonotype: Its matching antigen is unknown.

The TCR originated in a man between 60 and 70 years old in good health. Input material: blood.

CDR3 in DNA: TGTGCCAGCAGCCAACTAGCGGGGGCCTTCGATACGCAGTATTTT. Translation: CASSQLAGAFDTQYF. The gene calls are TRBV7-3 and TRBJ2-3; 11 bases fit TRBD2. There are 15 residues in the CDR3. V lost 5 bases to trimming and J lost 6 bases; unmatched junction nucleotides: 7. The germline V gene encodes CDR1 SGHTA and CDR2 FQGTGA.